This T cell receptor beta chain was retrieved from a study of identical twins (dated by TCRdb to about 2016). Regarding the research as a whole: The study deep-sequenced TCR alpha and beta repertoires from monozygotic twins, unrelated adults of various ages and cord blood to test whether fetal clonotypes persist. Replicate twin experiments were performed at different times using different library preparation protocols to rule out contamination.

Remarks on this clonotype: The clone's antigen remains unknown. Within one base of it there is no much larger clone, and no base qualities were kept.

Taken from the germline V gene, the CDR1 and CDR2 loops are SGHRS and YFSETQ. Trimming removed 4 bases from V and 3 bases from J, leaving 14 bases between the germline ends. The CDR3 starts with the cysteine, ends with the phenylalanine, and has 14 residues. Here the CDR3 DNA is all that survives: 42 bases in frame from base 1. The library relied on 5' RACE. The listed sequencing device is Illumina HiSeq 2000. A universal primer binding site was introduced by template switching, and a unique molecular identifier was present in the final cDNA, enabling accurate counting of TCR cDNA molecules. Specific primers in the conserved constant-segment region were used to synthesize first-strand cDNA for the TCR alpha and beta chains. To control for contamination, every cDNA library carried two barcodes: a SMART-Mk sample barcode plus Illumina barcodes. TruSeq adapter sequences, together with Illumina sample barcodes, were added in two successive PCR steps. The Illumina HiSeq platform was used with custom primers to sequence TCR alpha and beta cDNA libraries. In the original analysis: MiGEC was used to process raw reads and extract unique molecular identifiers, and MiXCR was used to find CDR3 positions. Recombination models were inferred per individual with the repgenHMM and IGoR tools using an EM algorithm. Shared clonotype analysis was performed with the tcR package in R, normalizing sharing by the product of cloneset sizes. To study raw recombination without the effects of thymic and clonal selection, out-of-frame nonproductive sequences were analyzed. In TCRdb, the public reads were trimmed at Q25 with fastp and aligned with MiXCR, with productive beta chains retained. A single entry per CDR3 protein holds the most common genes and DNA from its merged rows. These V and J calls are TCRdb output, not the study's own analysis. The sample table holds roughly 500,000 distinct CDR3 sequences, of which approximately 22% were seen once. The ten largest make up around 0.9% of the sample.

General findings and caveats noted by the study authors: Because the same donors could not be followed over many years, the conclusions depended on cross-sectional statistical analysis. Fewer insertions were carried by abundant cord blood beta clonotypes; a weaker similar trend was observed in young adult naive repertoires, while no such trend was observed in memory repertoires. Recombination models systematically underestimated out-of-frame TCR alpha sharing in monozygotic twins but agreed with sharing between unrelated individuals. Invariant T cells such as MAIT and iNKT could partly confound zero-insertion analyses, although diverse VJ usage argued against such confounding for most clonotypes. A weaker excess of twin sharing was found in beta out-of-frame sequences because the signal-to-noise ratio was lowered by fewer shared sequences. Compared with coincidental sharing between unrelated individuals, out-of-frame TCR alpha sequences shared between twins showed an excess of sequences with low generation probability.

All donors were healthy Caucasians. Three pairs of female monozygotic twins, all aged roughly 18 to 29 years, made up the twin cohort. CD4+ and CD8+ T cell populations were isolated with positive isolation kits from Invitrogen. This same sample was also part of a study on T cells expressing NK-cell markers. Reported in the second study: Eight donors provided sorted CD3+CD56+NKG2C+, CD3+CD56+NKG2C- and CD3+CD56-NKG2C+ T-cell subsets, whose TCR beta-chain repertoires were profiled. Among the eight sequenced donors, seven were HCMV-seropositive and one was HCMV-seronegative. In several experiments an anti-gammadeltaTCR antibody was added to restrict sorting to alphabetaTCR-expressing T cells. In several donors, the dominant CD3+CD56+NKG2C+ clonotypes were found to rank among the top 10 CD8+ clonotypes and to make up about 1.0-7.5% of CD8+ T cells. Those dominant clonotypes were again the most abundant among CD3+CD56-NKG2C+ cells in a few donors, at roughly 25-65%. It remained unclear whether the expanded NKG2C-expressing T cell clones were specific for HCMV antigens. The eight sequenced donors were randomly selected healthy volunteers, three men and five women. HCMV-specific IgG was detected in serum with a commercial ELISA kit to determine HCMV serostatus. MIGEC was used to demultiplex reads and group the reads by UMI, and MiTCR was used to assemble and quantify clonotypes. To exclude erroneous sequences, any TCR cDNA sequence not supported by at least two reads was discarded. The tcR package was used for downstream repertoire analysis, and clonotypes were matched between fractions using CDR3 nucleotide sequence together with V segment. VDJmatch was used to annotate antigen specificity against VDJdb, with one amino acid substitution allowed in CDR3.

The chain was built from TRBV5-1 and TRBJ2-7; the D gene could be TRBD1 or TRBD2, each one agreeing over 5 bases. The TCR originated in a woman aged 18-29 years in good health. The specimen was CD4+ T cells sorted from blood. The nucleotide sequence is TGCGCCAGCAGCGAGACCGGGACGGACTACGAGCAGTACTTC. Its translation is CASSETGTDYEQYF.